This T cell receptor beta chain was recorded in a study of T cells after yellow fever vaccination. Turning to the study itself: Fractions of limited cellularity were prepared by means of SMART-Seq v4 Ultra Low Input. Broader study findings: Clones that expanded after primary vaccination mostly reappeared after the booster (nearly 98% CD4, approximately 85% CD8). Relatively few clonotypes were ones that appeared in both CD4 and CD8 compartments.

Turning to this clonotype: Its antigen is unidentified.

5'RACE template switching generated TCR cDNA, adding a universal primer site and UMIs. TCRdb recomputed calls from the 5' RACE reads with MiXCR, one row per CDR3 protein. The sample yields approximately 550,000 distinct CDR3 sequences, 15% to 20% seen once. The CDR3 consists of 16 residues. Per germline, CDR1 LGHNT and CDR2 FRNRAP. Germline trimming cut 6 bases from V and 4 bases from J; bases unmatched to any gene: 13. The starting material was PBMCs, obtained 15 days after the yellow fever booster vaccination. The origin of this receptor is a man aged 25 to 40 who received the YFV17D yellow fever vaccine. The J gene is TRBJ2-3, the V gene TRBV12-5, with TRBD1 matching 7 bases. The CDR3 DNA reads TGTGCTAGTGGCACGGGACAGACGCACACTTCAGATACGCAGTATTTT. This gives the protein CASGTGQTHTSDTQYF.